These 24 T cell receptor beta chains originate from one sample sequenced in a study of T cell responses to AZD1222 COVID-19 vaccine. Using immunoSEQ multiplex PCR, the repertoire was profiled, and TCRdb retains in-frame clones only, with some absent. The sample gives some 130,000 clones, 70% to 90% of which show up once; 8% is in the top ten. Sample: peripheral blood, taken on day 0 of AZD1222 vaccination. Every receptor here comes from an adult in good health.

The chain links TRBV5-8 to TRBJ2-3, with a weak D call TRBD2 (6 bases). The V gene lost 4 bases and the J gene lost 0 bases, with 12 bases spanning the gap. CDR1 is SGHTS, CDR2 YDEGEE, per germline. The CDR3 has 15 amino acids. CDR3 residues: CASSLALHSTDTQYF. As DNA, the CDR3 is TGTGCCAGCAGCCTAGCGCTCCATAGCACAGATACGCAGTATTTT.

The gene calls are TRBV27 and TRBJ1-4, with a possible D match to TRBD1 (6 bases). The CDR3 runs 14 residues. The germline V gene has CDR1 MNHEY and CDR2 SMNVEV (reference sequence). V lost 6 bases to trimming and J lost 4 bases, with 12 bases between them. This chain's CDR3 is CASRLDRFNEKLFF. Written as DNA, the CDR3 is TGTGCCAGCAGGCTGGACAGATTTAATGAAAAACTGTTTTTT. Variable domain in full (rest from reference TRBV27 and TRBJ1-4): EAQVTQNPRYLITVTGKKLTVTCSQNMNHEYMSWYRQDPGLGLRQIYYSMNVEVTDKGDVPEGYKVSRKEKRNFPLILESPSPNQTSLYFCASRLDRFNEKLFFGSGTQLSVL.

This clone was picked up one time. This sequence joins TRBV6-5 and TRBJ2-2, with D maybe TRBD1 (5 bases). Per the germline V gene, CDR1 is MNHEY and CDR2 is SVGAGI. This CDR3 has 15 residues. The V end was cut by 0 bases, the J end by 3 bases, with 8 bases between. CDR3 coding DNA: TGTGCCAGCAGTTACTCGATAGGGGACACCGGGGAGCTGTTTTTT. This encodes CASSYSIGDTGELFF.

In DNA form, the CDR3 reads TGTGCCAGCAGCAAGCAGGGGGGGCAAGAGACCCAGTACTTC. Translating gives CASSKQGGQETQYF. The chain employs TRBV5-6 and TRBJ2-5; D possibly uses TRBD1 or TRBD2 (7 bases each). This CDR3 is 14 amino acids long. V was cut by 4 bases and J by 2 bases, with 12 bases left in between. The germline CDR1 and CDR2 sequences are SGHDT and YYEEEE.

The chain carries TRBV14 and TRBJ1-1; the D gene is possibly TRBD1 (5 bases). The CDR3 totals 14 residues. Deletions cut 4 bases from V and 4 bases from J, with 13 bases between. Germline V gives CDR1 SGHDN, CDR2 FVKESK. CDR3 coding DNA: TGTGCCAGCAGCCCCCGAACAGGTGTCACTGAAGCTTTCTTT. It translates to CASSPRTGVTEAFF.

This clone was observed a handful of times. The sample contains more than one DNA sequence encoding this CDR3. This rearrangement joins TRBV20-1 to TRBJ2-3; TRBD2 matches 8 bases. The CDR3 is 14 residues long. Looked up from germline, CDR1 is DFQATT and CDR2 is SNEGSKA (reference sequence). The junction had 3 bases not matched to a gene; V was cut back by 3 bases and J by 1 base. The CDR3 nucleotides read TGCAGTGCTAGTGACGGGAGGGGCACAGATACGCAGTATTTT. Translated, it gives CSASDGRGTDTQYF.

CDR3 residues: CAWSVRGQPQHF. The CDR3 nucleotides are TGTGCCTGGAGTGTACGGGGTCAGCCCCAGCATTTT. V and J are TRBV30 and TRBJ1-5; D is undetermined. The CDR3 runs 12 residues. The V end was cut by 0 bases, the J end by 6 bases, with 6 bases between. Germline V lookup: CDR1 GTSNPN, CDR2 SVGIG (reference sequence). Using reference TRBV30 and TRBJ1-5 for the parts outside the CDR3, the full variable domain is SQTIHQWPATLVQPVGSPLSLECTVEGTSNPNLYWYRQAAGRGLQLLFYSVGIGQISSEVPQNLSASRPQDRQFILSSKKLLLSDSGFYLCAWSVRGQPQHFGDGTRLSIL.

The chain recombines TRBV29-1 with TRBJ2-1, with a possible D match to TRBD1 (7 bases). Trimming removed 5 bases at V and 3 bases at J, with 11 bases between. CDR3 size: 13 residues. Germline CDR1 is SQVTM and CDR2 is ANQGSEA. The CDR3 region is CSVPRDSYNEQFF. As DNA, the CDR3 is TGCAGCGTTCCGCGGGACAGCTACAATGAGCAGTTCTTC.

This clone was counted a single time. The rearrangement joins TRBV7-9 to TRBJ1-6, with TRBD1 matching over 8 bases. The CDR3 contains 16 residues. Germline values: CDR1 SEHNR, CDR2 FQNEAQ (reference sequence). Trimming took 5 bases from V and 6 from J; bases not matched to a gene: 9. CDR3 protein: CASSAAGGAGNSPLHF. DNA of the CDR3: TGTGCCAGCAGCGCGGCAGGGGGCGCGGGTAATTCACCCCTCCACTTT.

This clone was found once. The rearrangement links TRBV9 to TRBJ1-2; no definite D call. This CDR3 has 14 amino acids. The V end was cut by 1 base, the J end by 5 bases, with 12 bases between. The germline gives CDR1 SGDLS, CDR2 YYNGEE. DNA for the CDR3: TGTGCCAGCAGCGTAACGGACGAGGCGTATGGCTACACCTTC. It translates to CASSVTDEAYGYTF.

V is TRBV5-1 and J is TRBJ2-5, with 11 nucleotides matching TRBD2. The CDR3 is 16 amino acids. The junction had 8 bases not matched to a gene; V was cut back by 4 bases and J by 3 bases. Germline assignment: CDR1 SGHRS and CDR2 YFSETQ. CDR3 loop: CASSPTSGSGEETQYF. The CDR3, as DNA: TGCGCCAGCAGCCCTACTAGCGGGAGCGGAGAAGAGACCCAGTACTTC. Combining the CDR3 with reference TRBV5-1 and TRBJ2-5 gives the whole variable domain KAGVTQTPRYLIKTRGQQVTLSCSPISGHRSVSWYQQTPGQGLQFLFEYFSETQRNKGNFPGRFSGRQFSNSRSEMNVSTLELGDSALYLCASSPTSGSGEETQYFGPGTRLLVL.

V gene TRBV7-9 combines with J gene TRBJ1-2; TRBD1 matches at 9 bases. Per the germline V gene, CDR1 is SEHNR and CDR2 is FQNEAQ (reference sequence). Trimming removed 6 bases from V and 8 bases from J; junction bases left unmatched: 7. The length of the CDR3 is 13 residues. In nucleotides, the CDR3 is TGTGCCAGCAGTTGGGACAGGGTCGACGGCTACACCTTC. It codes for CASSWDRVDGYTF.

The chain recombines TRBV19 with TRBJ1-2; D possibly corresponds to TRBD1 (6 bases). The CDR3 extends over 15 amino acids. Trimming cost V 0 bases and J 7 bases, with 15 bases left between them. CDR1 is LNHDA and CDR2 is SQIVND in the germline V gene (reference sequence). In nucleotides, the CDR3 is TGTGCCAGTAGTATAGATCGACCCAGCAGGGGTGGCTACACCTTC. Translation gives CASSIDRPSRGGYTF.

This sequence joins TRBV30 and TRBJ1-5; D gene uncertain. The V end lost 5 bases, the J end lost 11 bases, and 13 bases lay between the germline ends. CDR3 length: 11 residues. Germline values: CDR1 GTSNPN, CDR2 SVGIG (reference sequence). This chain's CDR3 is CAWSESGAQHF. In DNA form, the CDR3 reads TGTGCCTGGTCAGAAAGTGGGGCCCAGCATTTT.

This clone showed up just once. This CDR3 is CASSHGRNSNQPQHF. The CDR3 nucleotides are TGTGCCAGCAGTCATGGACGAAATAGCAATCAGCCCCAGCATTTT. The V gene is TRBV27, the J gene TRBJ1-5; D gene ambiguous. V was trimmed by 5 bases and J by 0 bases, leaving 11 bases between them. This CDR3 spans 15 amino acids. CDR1 and CDR2 (germline): MNHEY, SMNVEV (reference sequence).

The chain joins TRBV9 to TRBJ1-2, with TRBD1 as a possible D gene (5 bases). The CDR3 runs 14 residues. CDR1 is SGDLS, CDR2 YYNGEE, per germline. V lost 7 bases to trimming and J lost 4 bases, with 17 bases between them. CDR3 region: CASGFSGGGYGYTF. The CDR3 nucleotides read TGTGCCAGCGGCTTTAGCGGCGGGGGCTATGGCTACACCTTC.

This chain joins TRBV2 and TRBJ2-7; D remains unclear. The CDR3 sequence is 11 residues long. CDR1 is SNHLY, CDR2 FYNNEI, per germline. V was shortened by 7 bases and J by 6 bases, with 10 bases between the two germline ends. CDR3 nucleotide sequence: TGTGCCAGCAAGTGGTTCCCCGAGCAGTACTTC. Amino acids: CASKWFPEQYF.

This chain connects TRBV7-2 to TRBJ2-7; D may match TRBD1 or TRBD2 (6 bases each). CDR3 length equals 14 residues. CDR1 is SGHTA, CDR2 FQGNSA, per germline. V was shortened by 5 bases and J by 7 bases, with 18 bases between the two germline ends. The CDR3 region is CASSVSWGAEEQYF. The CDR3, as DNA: TGTGCCAGCAGCGTATCATGGGGGGCCGAGGAGCAGTACTTC.

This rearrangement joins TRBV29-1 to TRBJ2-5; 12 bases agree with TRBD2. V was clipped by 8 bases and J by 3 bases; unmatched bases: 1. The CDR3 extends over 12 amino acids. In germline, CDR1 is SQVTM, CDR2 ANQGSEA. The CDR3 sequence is CSSSGGEETQYF. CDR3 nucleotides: TGCAGCTCTAGCGGGGGGGAAGAGACCCAGTACTTC.

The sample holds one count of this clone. In DNA, the CDR3 is TGTGCCAGCAGCTCAACACGGAGCACAGATACGCAGTATTTT. Amino acids: CASSSTRSTDTQYF. The chain links TRBV7-9 to TRBJ2-3, with D hard to call. This CDR3 has 14 amino acids. CDR1 and CDR2 from the germline V gene are SEHNR and FQNEAQ (reference sequence). The germline V and J ends were trimmed by 4 bases and 0 bases, with 8 bases remaining between them.

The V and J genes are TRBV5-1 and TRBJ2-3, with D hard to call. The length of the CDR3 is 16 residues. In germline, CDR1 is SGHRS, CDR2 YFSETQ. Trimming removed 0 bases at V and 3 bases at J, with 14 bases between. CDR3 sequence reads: CASSLAGRIRTDTQYF. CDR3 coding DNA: TGCGCCAGCAGCTTGGCTGGAAGGATTAGGACAGATACGCAGTATTTT.

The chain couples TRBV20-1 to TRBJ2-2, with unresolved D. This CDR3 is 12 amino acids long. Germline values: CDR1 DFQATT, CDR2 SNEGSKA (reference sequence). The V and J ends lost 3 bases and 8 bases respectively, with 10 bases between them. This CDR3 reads CSASNVRGELFF. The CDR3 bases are TGCAGTGCTAGTAATGTGAGAGGGGAGCTGTTTTTT.

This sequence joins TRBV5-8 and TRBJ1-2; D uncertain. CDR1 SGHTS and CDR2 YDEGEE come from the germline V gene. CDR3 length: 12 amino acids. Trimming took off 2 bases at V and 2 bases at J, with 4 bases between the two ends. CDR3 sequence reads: CASSFVNYGYTF. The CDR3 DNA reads TGTGCCAGCAGCTTTGTAAACTATGGCTACACCTTC.

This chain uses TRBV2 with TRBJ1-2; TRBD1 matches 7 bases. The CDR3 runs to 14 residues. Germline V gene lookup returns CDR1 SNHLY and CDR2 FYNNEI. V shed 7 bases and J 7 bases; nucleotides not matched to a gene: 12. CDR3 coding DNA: TGTGCCAGCACAGATCGGAGGGGGCAGTCTGGCTACACCTTC. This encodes CASTDRRGQSGYTF.